The 18 T cell receptor beta chains below all came from one sample that was sequenced in a study of T cells in Graves' hyperthyroidism and ophthalmopathy. Amplified TCR beta CDR3 regions derived from RNA transcripts. HTBI primers drove first-round RT-PCR of the TCR CDR3. TCRdb called the multiplex PCR reads again in MiXCR, with one record for every CDR3 protein. The table has about 680,000 distinct CDR3 sequences, under 45% seen once. Sequenced material: blood. The receptors originated from a woman aged 40-49 years with Graves' hyperthyroidism.

This clonotype was counted at least ten times. This chain uses TRBV2 with TRBJ1-2; D uncertain. V lost 2 bases and J 3 bases, leaving 13 bases between the germline ends. The CDR3 spans 15 residues. Per the germline V gene, CDR1 is SNHLY and CDR2 is FYNNEI. CDR3 DNA: TGTGCCAGCAGTGAATCGGTCGCAACCTACTATGGCTACACCTTC. Amino acids: CASSESVATYYGYTF.

Of note for this clonotype: At one end, the junction sequence differs from germline, possibly due to a read error. The V call is TRBV11-2, the J call TRBJ1-2; 8 bases align to TRBD1. The CDR3 runs 14 residues. From germline, CDR1 is SGHAT and CDR2 FQNNGV. CDR3 nucleotides: TGCGCCAGCAGCGATCGACAGGGGTCCTATGGCCACACCTTC. Protein product: CASSDRQGSYGHTF.

This chain joins TRBV6-1 and TRBJ2-7; 13 bases align to TRBD2. This CDR3 has 20 residues. Trimming cost V 7 bases and J 3 bases; bases outside gene matches: 21. Looked up from germline, CDR1 is MNHNS and CDR2 is SASEGT. The DNA for the CDR3 is TGTGCCAGCATTGGGATACCGGGACTAGCGGGACCAGCATCCAGCTACGAGCAGTACTTC. This gives the protein CASIGIPGLAGPASSYEQYF.

This chain connects TRBV10-3 to TRBJ1-4; 9 nucleotides line up with TRBD1. The CDR3 consists of 12 residues. CDR1 is ENHRY and CDR2 is SYGVKD in the germline V gene. V trimming: 9 bases; J trimming: 6 bases; junction bases outside the gene matches: 2. The CDR3 is CAMGQGYEKLFF. In DNA, the CDR3 is TGTGCCATGGGACAGGGCTATGAAAAACTGTTTTTT.

The rearrangement uses TRBV7-2 and TRBJ1-6, with D tentatively TRBD1 (5 bases). The CDR3 loop spans 15 amino acids. Germline loops: CDR1 SGHTA, CDR2 FQGNSA. Between the trimmed V and J ends, which lost 5 bases and 10 bases, there was a span of 18 bases. For the CDR3, the DNA is TGTGCCAGCAGCAGTCCATCGGGACGGATATCACCCCTCCACTTT. It codes for CASSSPSGRISPLHF.

There are a few counts of this clonotype. The rearrangement joins TRBV24-1 to TRBJ2-2; D gene unclear. The CDR3 has 13 amino acids. Germline CDR1 is KGHDR and CDR2 is SFDVKD. With 7 bases removed from V and 7 bases from J, the gap between germline ends came to 12 bases. The chain's CDR3 is CATRGSSNGELFF. The CDR3 DNA sequence: TGTGCCACCAGAGGGTCGTCAAACGGGGAGCTGTTTTTT.

V is TRBV7-2 and J is TRBJ1-2; TRBD1 is a possible D gene (6 bases). Trimming pared 5 bases from V and 6 bases from J, leaving 13 bases between. Germline CDR1 and CDR2: SGHTA and FQGNSA. This CDR3 has 13 residues. The CDR3 here is CASSGGQGDGYTF. DNA for the CDR3: TGTGCCAGCAGCGGGGGGCAAGGAGATGGCTACACCTTC.

This clonotype was recorded at least ten times. Written as DNA, the CDR3 is TGTGCCAGCAGTCTAACCTCACGAGCTGGAAACACCATATATTTT. Translated: CASSLTSRAGNTIYF. V and J are TRBV12-3 or TRBV12-4 and TRBJ1-3; D not certain. The V and J ends lost 5 bases and 2 bases respectively, with 13 bases between them. CDR3 length: 15 residues.

This clonotype was recorded a few times. V gene TRBV7-9 combines with J gene TRBJ1-1; unclear D gene. V lost 5 bases, J lost 1 base, and 11 bases lay in between. The length of the CDR3 is 14 residues. Germline lookup yields CDR1 SEHNR and CDR2 FQNEAQ (reference sequence). CDR3 amino acids: CASSPRPGNTEAFF. CDR3 nucleotide sequence: TGTGCCAGCAGCCCACGGCCCGGGAACACTGAAGCTTTCTTT.

This clonotype came up many times. The V gene is TRBV10-1, the J gene TRBJ1-1; TRBD1 matches at 12 bases. There are 15 residues in the CDR3. CDR1 WNHNN and CDR2 SYGVQD come from the germline V gene (reference sequence). J was trimmed by 5 bases and V by 2 bases; bases with no gene match: 3. This CDR3 is CASSEGTGGQTEAFF. The CDR3 DNA reads as TGCGCCAGCAGTGAGGGGACAGGGGGCCAGACTGAAGCTTTCTTT.

Many counts were recorded for this clonotype. The V gene is TRBV7-8, the J gene TRBJ1-2; TRBD1 matches 7 bases. Germline loops: CDR1 SGHVS, CDR2 FQNEAQ. There are 18 residues in the CDR3. The V and J ends lost 5 bases and 3 bases, in that order; junction bases with no gene match: 18. The CDR3 nucleotides read TGTGCCAGCAGCGATGTAGAAAGACAGGGAGGGAAGGACTATGGCTACACCTTC. It translates to CASSDVERQGGKDYGYTF.

This clonotype was counted once. The chain recombines TRBV7-6 with TRBJ1-2, with 11 positions matching TRBD1. This CDR3 is built from 15 residues. V was pared by 5 bases and J by 6 bases, with 8 bases of the junction left unmatched. CDR1 is SGHVS, CDR2 FNYEAQ, per germline. CDR3 sequence reads: CASSPTADRGHGYTF. In DNA, the CDR3 is TGTGCCAGCAGCCCAACGGCGGACAGGGGGCATGGCTACACCTTC.

This clonotype was seen repeatedly, ten times or more. The chain employs TRBV4-1 and TRBJ2-7, with D possibly TRBD2 on 5 matching bases. This CDR3 spans 13 amino acids. Between the trimmed V and J ends, which lost 4 bases and 4 bases, there was a span of 11 bases. The germline V gene has CDR1 MGHRA and CDR2 YSYEKL. The CDR3 DNA follows: TGCGCCAGCAGCCCCGGACCGGGGTACGAGCAGTACTTC. Protein: CASSPGPGYEQYF.

V is TRBV10-3 and J is TRBJ1-4; 11 positions agree with TRBD1. The germline gives CDR1 ENHRY, CDR2 SYGVKD. CDR3 length: 14 amino acids. V dropped 6 bases and J dropped 6; count of bases not matched to a gene: 3. The CDR3 region is CAIRGGQGDEKLFF. As DNA, the CDR3 is TGTGCCATCAGAGGGGGACAGGGGGATGAAAAACTGTTTTTT.

This clonotype showed up many times. The CDR3 region has the DNA TGTGCCAGCAGTTCTGCGGGGGGCAGGGGGGCCAACGTCCTGACTTTC. The encoded protein is CASSSAGGRGANVLTF. This chain links TRBV7-9 with TRBJ2-6, with 8 bases that match TRBD2. The germline CDR1 and CDR2 sequences are SEHNR and FQNEAQ (reference sequence). V lost 6 bases and J lost 4; bases outside the gene matches: 8. The CDR3 extends over 16 amino acids.

This clonotype was seen ten or more times. The V gene is TRBV7-9, the J gene TRBJ1-2, with 9 nucleotides matching TRBD1. After removal of 5 bases from V and 4 bases from J, the junction contained 8 bases not matched to a gene. The V gene's germline CDR1 is SEHNR and CDR2 FQNEAQ (reference sequence). The CDR3 contains 15 residues. The CDR3 DNA reads TGTGCCAGCAGCGAAGGGACAGGGTTTCGCTATGGCTACACCTTC. It encodes CASSEGTGFRYGYTF. Full variable domain (rest looked up from reference TRBV7-9 and TRBJ1-2): DTGVSQNPRHKITKRGQNVTFRCDPISEHNRLYWYRQTLGQGPEFLTYFQNEAQLEKSRLLSDRFSAERPKGSFSTLEIQRTEQGDSAMYLCASSEGTGFRYGYTFGSGTRLTVV.

This clonotype was seen repeatedly, ten times or more. The conserved final phenylalanine or tryptophan is absent from the CDR3, which likely points to a read error. This chain connects TRBV7-8 to TRBJ2-5; D is perhaps TRBD1 (6 bases). The CDR3 spans 14 residues. Germline loops: CDR1 SGHVS, CDR2 FQNEAQ. The V end was cut by 5 bases, the J end by 2 bases, with 12 bases between. This CDR3 reads CASSGWTVQETQYV. The CDR3, as DNA: TGTGCCAGCAGCGGGTGGACAGTTCAAGAGACCCAGTACGTC.

As concerns this clonotype: A single base separates this from a much larger clone, so it may be a read error. This chain uses TRBV5-1 with TRBJ1-4, with 9 bases lining up with TRBD1. Per the germline V gene, CDR1 is SGHRS and CDR2 is YFSETQ. The CDR3 covers 14 residues. The CDR3 region has the DNA TGCGCCAGCAGCCCGATCACAGGGGGCGAAAAACTGATTTTT. It codes for CASSPITGGEKLIF.